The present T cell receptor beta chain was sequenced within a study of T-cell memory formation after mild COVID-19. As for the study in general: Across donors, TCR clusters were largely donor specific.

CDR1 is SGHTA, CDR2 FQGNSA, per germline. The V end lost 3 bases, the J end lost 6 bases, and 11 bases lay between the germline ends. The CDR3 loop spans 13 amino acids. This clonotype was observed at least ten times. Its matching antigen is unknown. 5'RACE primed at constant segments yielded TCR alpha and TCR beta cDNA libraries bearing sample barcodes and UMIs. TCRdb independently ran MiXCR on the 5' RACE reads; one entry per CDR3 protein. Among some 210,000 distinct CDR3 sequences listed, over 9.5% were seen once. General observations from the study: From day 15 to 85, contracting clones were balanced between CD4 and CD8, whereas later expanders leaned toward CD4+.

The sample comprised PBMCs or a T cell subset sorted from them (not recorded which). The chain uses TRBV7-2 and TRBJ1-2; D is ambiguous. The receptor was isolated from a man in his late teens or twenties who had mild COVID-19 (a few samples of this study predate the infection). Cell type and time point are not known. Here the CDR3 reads CASSFGVRNGYTF. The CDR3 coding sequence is TGTGCCAGCAGCTTTGGGGTTAGAAATGGCTACACCTTC.